The subject of this entry is one T cell receptor beta chain. Its antigen remains unidentified. The V end was cut by 2 bases, the J end by 1 base, with 9 bases between. This CDR3 has 14 amino acids. CDR1 SGHTA and CDR2 FQGNSA come from the germline V gene. Terminally differentiated effector memory CD45RA+ cells were excluded by CCR7 positive selection of CD45RO-negative cells. These data belong to a study of shared clonotypes between healthy human individuals. Looking at the study overall: Researchers assigned three CD4 naive, three CD4 memory, two CD8 naive and one CD8 memory plate to each donor. Study results and caveats: Donor scarcity curtailed the genetic and exposure-history diversity represented herein.

Sequencing was performed with immunoSEQ multiplex PCR; in TCRdb, only in-frame clones are kept and a portion is missing. This sample has about 550,000 clones, with over 95% found just once. The sequenced material came from naive CD8+ T cells sorted from blood. This clonotype was obtained from a woman in her twenties or thirties in good health. The gene calls are TRBV7-2 and TRBJ2-7, with unresolved D. The CDR3 is CASSLHGESYEQYF. In DNA, the CDR3 is TGTGCCAGCAGCTTACATGGGGAATCCTACGAGCAGTACTTC.